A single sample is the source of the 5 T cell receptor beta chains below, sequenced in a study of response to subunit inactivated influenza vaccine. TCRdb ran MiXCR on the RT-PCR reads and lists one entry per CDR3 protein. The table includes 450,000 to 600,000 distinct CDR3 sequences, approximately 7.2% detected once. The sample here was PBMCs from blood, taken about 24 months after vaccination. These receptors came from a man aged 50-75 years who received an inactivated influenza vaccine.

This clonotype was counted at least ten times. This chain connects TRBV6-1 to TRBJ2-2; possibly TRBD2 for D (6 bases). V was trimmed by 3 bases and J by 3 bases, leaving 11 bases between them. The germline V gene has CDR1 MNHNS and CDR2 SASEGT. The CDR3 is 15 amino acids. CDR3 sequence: CASSEMGRHTGELFF. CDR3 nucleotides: TGTGCCAGCAGTGAGATGGGGAGGCACACCGGGGAGCTGTTTTTT.

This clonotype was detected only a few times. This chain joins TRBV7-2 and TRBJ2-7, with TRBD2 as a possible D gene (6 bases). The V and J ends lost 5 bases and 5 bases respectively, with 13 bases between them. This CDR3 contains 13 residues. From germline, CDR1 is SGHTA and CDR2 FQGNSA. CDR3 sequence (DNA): TGTGCCAGCAGCCGCGGGACTTACCACGAGCAGTACTTC. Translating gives CASSRGTYHEQYF.

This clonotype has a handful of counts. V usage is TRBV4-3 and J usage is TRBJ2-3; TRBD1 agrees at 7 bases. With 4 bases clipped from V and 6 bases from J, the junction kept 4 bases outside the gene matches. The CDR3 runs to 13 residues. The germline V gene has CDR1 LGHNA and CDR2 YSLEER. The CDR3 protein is CASSPQTGDTQYF. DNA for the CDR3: TGCGCCAGCAGCCCGCAGACAGGGGATACGCAGTATTTT.

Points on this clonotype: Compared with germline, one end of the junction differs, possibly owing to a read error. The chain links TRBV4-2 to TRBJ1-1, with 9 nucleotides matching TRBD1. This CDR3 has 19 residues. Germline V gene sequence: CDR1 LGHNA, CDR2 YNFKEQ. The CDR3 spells CASSQEVGGQGRRNTEAYF. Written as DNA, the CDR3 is TGTGCCAGCAGCCAAGAAGTAGGGGGACAGGGAAGGAGAAACACTGAAGCTTACTTT.

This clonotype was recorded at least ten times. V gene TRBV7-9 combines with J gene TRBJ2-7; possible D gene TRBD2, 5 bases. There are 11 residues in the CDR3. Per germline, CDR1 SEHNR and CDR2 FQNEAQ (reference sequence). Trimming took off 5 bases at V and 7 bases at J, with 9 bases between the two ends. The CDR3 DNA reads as TGTGCCAGCAGCCTCACGGGGGAGCAGTACTTC. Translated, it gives CASSLTGEQYF.